This entry lists 27 T cell receptor beta chains sequenced from one sample in a study of immune evolution from preneoplasia to lung adenocarcinoma. Libraries were prepared by immunoSEQ multiplex PCR; TCRdb keeps only in-frame clonotypes and omits some of them. The sample yields several thousand clones, approximately 78% seen once. Sequences were obtained from FFPE lung adenocarcinoma in situ tissue. Receptor source: a person aged 70 to 85 with lung adenocarcinoma.

A few counts support this clone. The chain combines TRBV20-1 with TRBJ1-2, with D maybe TRBD1 (5 bases). The CDR3 consists of 11 residues. Germline CDR1 reads DFQATT; CDR2 reads SNEGSKA (reference sequence). V lost 3 bases, J lost 3 bases, and 5 bases lay in between. The CDR3 sequence: CSARGDYGYTF. The CDR3 DNA sequence: TGCAGTGCTAGGGGGGACTATGGCTACACCTTC.

V usage is TRBV5-1 and J usage is TRBJ2-2; tentative D call: TRBD2 (6 bases). Trimming pared 4 bases from V and 5 bases from J, leaving 15 bases between. Looked up from germline, CDR1 is SGHRS and CDR2 is YFSETQ. CDR3 length equals 15 residues. CDR3 sequence reads: CASSPGRGATGELFF. The DNA for the CDR3 is TGCGCCAGCAGCCCGGGTCGCGGGGCAACCGGGGAGCTGTTTTTT.

Only one count was recorded for this clone. The CDR3 protein is CASSPPTLGTDTQYF. DNA for the CDR3: TGTGCCAGCTCACCACCCACTCTCGGCACAGATACGCAGTATTTT. The gene calls are TRBV18 and TRBJ2-3, with D unclear. Germline-derived CDR1 and CDR2 are KGHSH and LQKENI. The CDR3 contains 15 residues. V was pared by 0 bases and J by 1 base, with 8 bases between.

The V call is TRBV10-3, the J call TRBJ2-1; D might be TRBD1 (6 bases). Germline CDR1 reads ENHRY; CDR2 reads SYGVKD. The CDR3 loop spans 14 amino acids. The germline V and J ends were trimmed by 1 base and 5 bases, with 9 bases remaining between them. The CDR3 DNA reads as TGTGCCATCAGTGAGTGGAACAGGGACAATGAGCAGTTCTTC. Its translation is CAISEWNRDNEQFF.

The chain links TRBV30 to TRBJ1-6; D is uncertain. Germline CDR1 reads GTSNPN; CDR2 reads SVGIG (reference sequence). The CDR3 is 10 residues long. V gave up 3 bases and J gave up 11 bases, with 5 bases separating them. CDR3 DNA: TGTGCCTGGAGAAGACCACCCCTCCACTTT. Translated: CAWRRPPLHF.

Regarding this clone: Different DNA sequences within this sample yield the same CDR3. This rearrangement joins TRBV5-6 to TRBJ1-2; D ambiguous. The CDR3 runs 13 residues. The V gene's germline CDR1 is SGHDT and CDR2 YYEEEE. V shed 0 bases and J shed 11 bases, with 14 bases lying between them. The CDR3 spells CASSLDRSGGYTF. Here the CDR3 DNA reads TGTGCCAGCAGCTTGGATAGGAGCGGTGGTTACACCTTC.

J is TRBJ2-3 and V is TRBV11-2; TRBD1 aligns across 7 bases. Germline assignment: CDR1 SGHAT and CDR2 FQNNGV. V gave up 5 bases and J gave up 0 bases; unmatched junction bases: 5. This CDR3 comprises 15 residues. The CDR3 DNA follows: TGTGCCAGCAGCCGACAGACAGGGAGCACAGATACGCAGTATTTT. Residues: CASSRQTGSTDTQYF.

The rearrangement joins TRBV5-6 to TRBJ2-2; D might be TRBD2 (5 bases). The length of the CDR3 is 13 residues. The germline CDR1 and CDR2 sequences are SGHDT and YYEEEE. Trimming left V 4 bases short and J 6 bases short, with 10 bases between. CDR3 nucleotides: TGTGCCAGCAGCCGGCCGGGATCCGGGGAGCTGTTTTTT. Its translation is CASSRPGSGELFF.

The rearrangement uses TRBV28 and TRBJ2-1, with 9 nucleotides matching TRBD1. Germline values: CDR1 MDHEN, CDR2 SYDVKM. The CDR3 is made up of 16 amino acids. After removal of 3 bases from V and 7 bases from J, the junction contained 10 bases not matched to a gene. CDR3 bases: TGTGCCAGCAGTTTGATCGCAGGACAGGGGAGGAATGAGCAGTTCTTC. Residues: CASSLIAGQGRNEQFF.

V and J are TRBV5-1 and TRBJ1-2, with 10 bases that match TRBD1. Per the germline V gene, CDR1 is SGHRS and CDR2 is YFSETQ. This CDR3 contains 14 residues. V shed 0 bases and J 7 bases; nucleotides not matched to a gene: 3. For the CDR3, the DNA is TGCGCCAGCAGCTTGGGGACAGGGGGAGTTGGCTACACCTTC. Translated: CASSLGTGGVGYTF.

This sequence joins TRBV2 and TRBJ2-1, with D hard to call. Germline V gene sequence: CDR1 SNHLY, CDR2 FYNNEI. This CDR3 has 11 amino acids. V was trimmed by 4 bases and J by 6 bases, leaving 4 bases between them. This CDR3 reads CASSAPNEQFF. The CDR3, as DNA: TGTGCCAGCAGTGCCCCCAATGAGCAGTTCTTC.

The chain has TRBV5-4 and TRBJ1-5; D is perhaps TRBD1 (5 bases). Germline lookup yields CDR1 SGHNT and CDR2 YYREEE (reference sequence). Trimming took 0 bases from V and 5 from J, leaving 12 bases between them. The CDR3 consists of 15 residues. The CDR3 coding sequence is TGTGCCAGCAGCTTGGACCCTCAGGGCCATCAGCCCCAGCATTTT. Protein product: CASSLDPQGHQPQHF.

This chain links TRBV5-6 with TRBJ2-5, with no clear D. This CDR3 spans 14 amino acids. Germline CDR1 SGHDT, CDR2 YYEEEE. The V end was cut by 0 bases, the J end by 2 bases, with 8 bases between. CDR3 protein: CASSLVRRQETQYF. In nucleotides, the CDR3 is TGTGCCAGCAGCTTGGTTCGTAGGCAAGAGACCCAGTACTTC. Combining the CDR3 with reference TRBV5-6 and TRBJ2-5 gives the whole variable domain DAGVTQSPTHLIKTRGQQVTLRCSPKSGHDTVSWYQQALGQGPQFIFQYYEEEERQRGNFPDRFSGHQFPNYSSELNVNALLLGDSALYLCASSLVRRQETQYFGPGTRLLVL.

This clone was seen just once. J is TRBJ2-2 and V is TRBV5-1; 8 nucleotides line up with TRBD2. CDR3 size: 18 residues. V was clipped by 4 bases and J by 0 bases; unmatched bases: 11. Germline CDR1 reads SGHRS; CDR2 reads YFSETQ. CDR3 sequence reads: CASSVLGPGLANTGELFF. The CDR3 coding sequence is TGCGCCAGCAGCGTACTGGGGCCGGGACTAGCGAACACCGGGGAGCTGTTTTTT.

The rearrangement uses TRBV9 and TRBJ2-5; D could derive from TRBD1 or TRBD2 (5 bases each). The germline V gene has CDR1 SGDLS and CDR2 YYNGEE. The CDR3 spans 15 residues. V gave up 0 bases and J gave up 4 bases, with 13 bases separating them. DNA for the CDR3: TGTGCCAGCAGCGTAGCAGGGACCAAGGGAGAGACCCAGTACTTC. Translated, it gives CASSVAGTKGETQYF.

In this sample, this clone is large. V is TRBV7-9 and J is TRBJ2-7; 7 bases align to TRBD2. This CDR3 comprises 14 residues. V lost 3 bases and J lost 2; bases outside the gene matches: 4. Per the germline V gene, CDR1 is SEHNR and CDR2 is FQNEAQ (reference sequence). CDR3 protein: CASSLGGGTYEQYF. In DNA, the CDR3 is TGTGCCAGCAGCTTGGGGGGAGGGACCTACGAGCAGTACTTC.

The rearrangement uses TRBV9 and TRBJ2-1, with 9 bases that match TRBD2. Germline-derived CDR1 and CDR2 are SGDLS and YYNGEE. The V gene end was trimmed by 0 bases and the J gene end by 0 bases; junction bases not matched to a gene: 10. The CDR3 spans 19 residues. The CDR3 DNA reads TGTGCCAGCAGCGTAGAAGGGGACCTTAGCGGGAGCTCCTACAATGAGCAGTTCTTC. This translates into CASSVEGDLSGSSYNEQFF.

This clone was observed once. The V gene is TRBV2, the J gene TRBJ2-7, with D unclear. Trimming cost V 4 bases and J 6 bases, with 13 bases left between them. The CDR3 covers 13 residues. Germline V gene lookup returns CDR1 SNHLY and CDR2 FYNNEI. The CDR3 sequence: CASSGNSRREQYF. CDR3 bases: TGTGCCAGCAGTGGGAACTCCCGCCGCGAGCAGTACTTC.

This chain links TRBV4-1 with TRBJ2-7; the match to TRBD2 covers 11 bases. The J segment lost 6 bases and the V segment lost 0 bases, leaving 4 bases of the junction unmatched. The CDR3 has 15 amino acids. Germline V lookup: CDR1 MGHRA, CDR2 YSYEKL. The CDR3 reads CASSQEASGGSEQYF. CDR3 nucleotide sequence: TGCGCCAGCAGCCAAGAAGCTAGCGGGGGGAGCGAGCAGTACTTC.

The J gene is TRBJ2-7, the V gene TRBV11-3; the D call may be TRBD1 or TRBD2 (5 bases each). Between the trimmed V and J ends, which lost 5 bases and 4 bases, there was a span of 12 bases. The CDR3 has 13 amino acids. Germline V lookup: CDR1 SGHNT, CDR2 YENEEA. The CDR3 loop reads CASSTGALYEQYF. In nucleotides, the CDR3 is TGTGCCAGCAGCACCGGGGCCCTATACGAGCAGTACTTC.

The chain is built from TRBV18 and TRBJ2-1; TRBD2 agrees at 11 bases. Germline assignment: CDR1 KGHSH and CDR2 LQKENI. After removal of 5 bases from V and 5 bases from J, the junction contained 2 bases not matched to a gene. This CDR3 region has 14 residues. The CDR3 nucleotides are TGTGCCAGCTCAACGGGACTAGCGGACAATGAGCAGTTCTTC. It yields the protein CASSTGLADNEQFF.

This clone showed up just once. V and J are TRBV11-3 and TRBJ1-2; D not resolved. The V gene's germline CDR1 is SGHNT and CDR2 YENEEA. V lost 5 bases, J lost 4 bases, and 11 bases lay in between. The CDR3 is 13 amino acids. CDR3 protein: CASSLDGSYGYTF. The CDR3 coding sequence is TGTGCCAGCAGCCTCGACGGCTCCTATGGCTACACCTTC.

The V and J genes are TRBV7-2 and TRBJ2-7, with a tentative D call TRBD1 (6 bases). The V gene's germline CDR1 is SGHTA and CDR2 FQGNSA. Trimming cost V 3 bases and J 3 bases, with 9 bases left between them. The CDR3 has 13 amino acids. DNA for the CDR3: TGTGCCAGCAGCTTGGACAGATACTACGAGCAGTACTTC. This codes for CASSLDRYYEQYF.

The V gene is TRBV27, the J gene TRBJ2-1, with 11 bases matching TRBD2. J was trimmed by 5 bases and V by 7 bases; bases with no gene match: 4. Germline CDR1 reads MNHEY; CDR2 reads SMNVEV (reference sequence). The CDR3 runs to 14 residues. CDR3 region: CASTTSGGHNEQFF. The CDR3 DNA reads TGTGCCAGCACTACTAGCGGGGGTCACAATGAGCAGTTCTTC.

The V gene is TRBV7-8, the J gene TRBJ1-5; 7 bases agree with TRBD1. This CDR3 comprises 15 residues. V gave up 1 base and J gave up 11 bases; unmatched junction bases: 11. Germline CDR1 and CDR2: SGHVS and FQNEAQ. The CDR3 DNA reads as TGTGCCAGCAGCTTAGAGACAGGGAGTACGCAGTCCCAGCATTTT. As protein: CASSLETGSTQSQHF.

This sequence joins TRBV6-5 and TRBJ1-2; the match to TRBD1 covers 7 bases. Germline V gene sequence: CDR1 MNHEY, CDR2 SVGAGI. The CDR3 consists of 12 residues. J was trimmed by 4 bases and V by 6 bases; bases with no gene match: 2. CDR3 sequence (DNA): TGTGCCAGCAGCCCAGGGGGCTATGGCTACACCTTC. Its protein is CASSPGGYGYTF.

V and J are TRBV5-6 and TRBJ2-1, with 8 bases fitting TRBD2. This CDR3 is built from 16 residues. J was trimmed by 4 bases and V by 4 bases; bases with no gene match: 10. Germline V gives CDR1 SGHDT, CDR2 YYEEEE. CDR3 residues: CASSRGTGGWYNEQFF. In DNA, the CDR3 is TGTGCCAGCAGCAGGGGAACGGGAGGGTGGTACAATGAGCAGTTCTTC.